Here is one T cell receptor (beta chain) with its context. This sample stems from a study of shared clonotypes between healthy human individuals. Across the study: Donors had three CD4 naive, three CD4 memory, two CD8 naive and one CD8 memory plate apiece.

Germline CDR1 is MNHNS and CDR2 is SASEGT. The V end was cut by 3 bases, the J end by 3 bases, with 14 bases between. The CDR3 totals 15 residues. TCRdb's copy holds only in-frame clones and misses some; the assay was immunoSEQ multiplex PCR. The sample carries about 2.4 million clones, over 85% recorded once. The source material was naive CD4+ T cells sorted from blood. The sample's subset: CD45RA+ positively selected. This clonotype was obtained from a man aged 18 to 30 in good health. The V and J genes are TRBV6-1 and TRBJ1-2; D may be TRBD1 (6 bases). For the CDR3, the DNA is TGTGCCAGCAGTGACGCGGGGGCGCTGGACTATGGCTACACCTTC. Translated: CASSDAGALDYGYTF.